The entry below gives a single TCR beta chain sequence along with its context. Its antigen is not known. A junction boundary mismatches the germline segment, possibly from a read error. This specimen belongs to a study of CD8+CD57+ T cells in acquired aplastic anemia. Study overall: Recorded DNA amounts for sorted CD4+ and CD8+ cells had an average of around 3.4 ug. Whole-study findings and limits: Patients had twenty-nine CD8+ CDR3 sequences in common with controls (the shared set).

Profiling of TCR beta VDJ combinations and CDR3 sequences used genomic DNA as template. TCRdb analysed the reads with MiXCR anew, one entry per CDR3 protein. In the table there are hundreds of thousands of distinct CDR3 sequences, approximately 79% of which are singletons. The CDR3 totals 14 residues. Germline V gives CDR1 SGHTA, CDR2 FQGTGA. CD8+CD57+ cell expansion had been shown by flow cytometry in patients chosen for sequencing. Patients, without exception, had severe acquired aplastic anemia. The chain is built from TRBV7-3 and TRBJ2-3; 8 bases agree with TRBD2. The source of this sequence is a human donor with aplastic anemia. Sequenced: sorted CD4+, CD8+, or CD8+CD57+ T cells (not recorded which) from PBMCs. CDR3 protein: CASSLTKRGYYNDF. The CDR3 region has the DNA TGTGCCAGCAGCTTAACGAAGCGGGGGTACTACAATGATTTT.